The 31 T cell receptor beta chains given below trace back to one sample, sequenced in a study of cytomegalovirus exposure and HLA in healthy donors. Primers for the PCR totalled 60 Vbeta and 13 Jbeta. Profiled with immunoSEQ multiplex PCR; TCRdb holds only in-frame clones, not every one. This repertoire shows tens of thousands of clones, around nine tenths found once; its top ten account for roughly 2.7%. Sample: PBMCs. The receptors here all came from a woman aged 18-35 years in good health and CMV-seronegative.

The V gene is TRBV5-1, the J gene TRBJ2-4, with 9 bases aligning to TRBD1. The CDR3 spans 13 residues. With V trimmed by 4 bases and J by 9 bases, 5 bases remained unmatched. CDR1 and CDR2 from the germline V gene are SGHRS and YFSETQ. In DNA form, the CDR3 reads TGCGCCAGCAGCCGGACAGGGGAGGGCATTCAGTACTTC. Its translation: CASSRTGEGIQYF.

This rearrangement joins TRBV28 to TRBJ2-7; TRBD2 agrees at 10 bases. The V gene's germline CDR1 is MDHEN and CDR2 SYDVKM. The CDR3 length is 16 residues. The junction had 12 bases not matched to a gene; V was cut back by 8 bases and J by 2 bases. The chain's CDR3 is CASQPGLAIGAYEQYF. The CDR3 region has the DNA TGTGCCAGCCAACCGGGACTAGCGATAGGGGCCTACGAGCAGTACTTC.

The chain is built from TRBV9 and TRBJ2-5; a possible D gene is TRBD1 (6 bases). V was trimmed by 1 base and J by 2 bases, leaving 9 bases between them. This CDR3 has 14 amino acids. Looked up from germline, CDR1 is SGDLS and CDR2 is YYNGEE. This chain's CDR3 is CASSVQGSQETQYF. The DNA for the CDR3 is TGTGCCAGCAGCGTACAGGGGAGTCAAGAGACCCAGTACTTC. Based on the CDR3 plus reference TRBV9 and TRBJ2-5, the full variable domain is DSGVTQTPKHLITATGQRVTLRCSPRSGDLSVYWYQQSLDQGLQFLIQYYNGEERAKGNILERFSAQQFPDLHSELNLSSLELGDSALYFCASSVQGSQETQYFGPGTRLLVL.

This chain uses TRBV7-3 with TRBJ2-2, with 8 bases aligning to TRBD2. CDR3 length: 16 amino acids. Germline CDR1 reads SGHTA; CDR2 reads FQGTGA. The V and J ends lost 5 bases and 4 bases, in that order; junction bases with no gene match: 9. CDR3 bases: TGTGCCAGCAGCCGTGGGGTAGCGGGACGCACCGGGGAGCTGTTTTTT. Translating it yields CASSRGVAGRTGELFF.

V and J are TRBV7-2 and TRBJ2-5; 7 bases match TRBD1. V shed 1 base, J shed 4 bases, and the junction held 6 bases outside the gene matches. Germline assignment: CDR1 SGHTA and CDR2 FQGNSA. The CDR3 is 15 amino acids. CDR3 sequence reads: CASSLGVTGVETQYF. The CDR3 DNA sequence: TGTGCCAGCAGCTTAGGGGTTACAGGGGTAGAGACCCAGTACTTC.

The chain has TRBV19 and TRBJ1-2; no clear D. The germline V and J ends were trimmed by 4 bases and 2 bases, with 8 bases remaining between them. CDR1 is LNHDA and CDR2 is SQIVND in the germline V gene (reference sequence). CDR3 size: 13 residues. Here the CDR3 reads CASSRPGNYGYTF. For the CDR3, the DNA is TGTGCCAGTAGTAGACCAGGAAACTATGGCTACACCTTC.

This clone was counted a single time. The chain links TRBV6-6 to TRBJ1-1, with D hard to call. This CDR3 comprises 13 residues. CDR1 is MNHNY, CDR2 SVGAGI, per germline (reference sequence). The germline V and J ends were trimmed by 6 bases and 3 bases, with 11 bases remaining between them. The CDR3 DNA reads TGTGCCAGCAGACGGGTTGCGTACACTGAAGCTTTCTTT. Protein product: CASRRVAYTEAFF.

The chain is built from TRBV6-6 and TRBJ1-4; possible D gene TRBD1, 6 bases. CDR1 is MNHNY, CDR2 SVGAGI, per germline (reference sequence). The CDR3 has 15 amino acids. V was shortened by 6 bases and J by 0 bases, with 11 bases between the two germline ends. The CDR3 DNA is TGTGCCAGCAGGAAAGAGGGGGCAACTAATGAAAAACTGTTTTTT. Amino acid sequence: CASRKEGATNEKLFF.

This clone is a singleton in its sample. This chain connects TRBV6-5 to TRBJ2-1, with D maybe TRBD2 (6 bases). The ends were cut back, 6 bases at V and 5 bases at J, with 17 bases in the middle. CDR3 size: 15 residues. Germline V gives CDR1 MNHEY, CDR2 SVGAGI. The CDR3 nucleotides are TGTGCCAGCAGACCGGGGGAGAGGGGTAACAATGAGCAGTTCTTC. Residues: CASRPGERGNNEQFF.

The chain couples TRBV18 to TRBJ1-1, with TRBD1 matching over 7 bases. The trim removed 5 bases at V and 3 bases at J, leaving 9 bases unmatched. This CDR3 region has 15 residues. Germline V lookup: CDR1 KGHSH, CDR2 LQKENI. CDR3 in amino acids: CASSEQQGTDTEAFF. The CDR3 DNA reads as TGTGCCAGCTCAGAGCAACAGGGGACCGACACTGAAGCTTTCTTT.

V and J are TRBV27 and TRBJ2-3; D gene ambiguous. From germline, CDR1 is MNHEY and CDR2 SMNVEV (reference sequence). The length of the CDR3 is 15 residues. V lost 5 bases and J 0 bases, leaving 12 bases between the germline ends. In DNA form, the CDR3 reads TGTGCCAGCAGTGCCGGGTACTCTAGCACAGATACGCAGTATTTT. This sequence encodes CASSAGYSSTDTQYF.

This sequence joins TRBV15 and TRBJ1-4; D gene ambiguous. Trimming stripped 9 bases from V and 8 bases from J, with 16 bases between. CDR1 LNHNV and CDR2 YYDKDF come from the germline V gene (reference sequence). The CDR3 covers 13 residues. In DNA form, the CDR3 reads TGTGCCACGGCGGTCCTCAGTGGGGAAAAACTGTTTTTT. As protein: CATAVLSGEKLFF.

CDR3 residues: CASSVLLANTGELFF. CDR3 bases: TGTGCCAGCAGCGTATTGTTAGCAAACACCGGGGAGCTGTTTTTT. This sequence joins TRBV9 and TRBJ2-2; no firm D call. The CDR3 runs to 15 residues. Looked up from germline, CDR1 is SGDLS and CDR2 is YYNGEE. Trimming left V 1 base short and J 2 bases short, with 9 bases between. The full variable domain, its missing parts supplied by reference TRBV9 and TRBJ2-2, is DSGVTQTPKHLITATGQRVTLRCSPRSGDLSVYWYQQSLDQGLQFLIQYYNGEERAKGNILERFSAQQFPDLHSELNLSSLELGDSALYFCASSVLLANTGELFFGEGSRLTVL.

This sequence joins TRBV20-1 and TRBJ2-4; TRBD1 agrees at 7 bases. The V segment lost 3 bases and the J segment 16 bases; nucleotides outside the gene matches: 9. Germline CDR1 is DFQATT and CDR2 is SNEGSKA (reference sequence). CDR3 length: 11 residues. CDR3 in amino acids: CSASTGAVKYF. The CDR3 nucleotides are TGCAGTGCTAGCACAGGGGCCGTAAAATACTTC.

A single count supports this clone. The V gene is TRBV7-2, the J gene TRBJ1-2; D is unclear. This CDR3 contains 15 residues. The V gene's germline CDR1 is SGHTA and CDR2 FQGNSA. V was shortened by 0 bases and J by 2 bases, with 10 bases between the two germline ends. DNA of the CDR3: TGTGCCAGCAGCTTAGCTCCGGTCCTGAACTATGGCTACACCTTC. Protein sequence: CASSLAPVLNYGYTF.

The genes are TRBV18 and TRBJ1-4; D unclear. From germline, CDR1 is KGHSH and CDR2 LQKENI. Deletions cut 2 bases from V and 4 bases from J, with 11 bases between. This CDR3 has 15 residues. The CDR3 DNA reads as TGTGCCAGCTCACCAGCGCGACGGGATAATGAAAAACTGTTTTTT. Amino acid sequence: CASSPARRDNEKLFF.

The CDR3, as DNA: TGTGCCAGCAGCTTGTTTGCGGCTCCCTCTGGAAACACCATATATTTT. Protein product: CASSLFAAPSGNTIYF. The chain combines TRBV5-4 with TRBJ1-3; no firm D call. Per germline, CDR1 SGHNT and CDR2 YYREEE (reference sequence). The V and J ends lost 1 base and 0 bases respectively, with 11 bases between them. The CDR3 consists of 16 residues.

CDR3 region: CASSAPGGSSTDTQYF. The CDR3 DNA follows: TGTGCCAGCAGCGCGCCCGGGGGGTCTAGCACAGATACGCAGTATTTT. The chain employs TRBV9 and TRBJ2-3; TRBD2 matches 7 bases. The CDR3 totals 16 residues. Per germline, CDR1 SGDLS and CDR2 YYNGEE. V gave up 3 bases and J gave up 0 bases; unmatched junction bases: 7.

This clone appeared a single time. This chain uses TRBV28 with TRBJ2-1; TRBD2 agrees at 10 bases. This CDR3 has 16 residues. CDR1 is MDHEN, CDR2 SYDVKM, per germline. The trim removed 6 bases at V and 1 base at J, leaving 6 bases unmatched. CDR3 sequence (DNA): TGTGCCAGCAGCCGAGCGGGGGGGGAATCCTACAATGAGCAGTTCTTC. As protein: CASSRAGGESYNEQFF.

The CDR3 DNA follows: TGTGCCAGCAGTTACAGGGGCGGCTACACCTTC. Translation gives CASSYRGGYTF. V is TRBV6-5 and J is TRBJ1-2; TRBD1 might be the D (5 bases). Germline CDR1 reads MNHEY; CDR2 reads SVGAGI. The CDR3 is 11 residues long. Trimming stripped 2 bases from V and 8 bases from J, with 6 bases between.

This clone has a single count. The rearrangement uses TRBV6-5 and TRBJ2-7; TRBD2 matches at 7 bases. The V segment lost 7 bases and the J segment 5 bases; nucleotides outside the gene matches: 11. Germline V gives CDR1 MNHEY, CDR2 SVGAGI. The CDR3 is 14 amino acids. The CDR3 DNA sequence: TGTGCCAGCACTGGGGGGGGGTCTGACCACGAGCAGTACTTC. Protein product: CASTGGGSDHEQYF.

The V and J genes are TRBV27 and TRBJ2-5; weak D call: TRBD2 (5 bases). Germline loops: CDR1 MNHEY, CDR2 SMNVEV (reference sequence). This CDR3 region has 15 residues. Trimming cost V 2 bases and J 2 bases, with 12 bases left between them. The CDR3 DNA reads TGTGCCAGCAGTTTAAGAGCGGCGGAGCAAGAGACCCAGTACTTC. As protein: CASSLRAAEQETQYF.

V usage is TRBV11-2 and J usage is TRBJ2-6, with TRBD1 matching 9 bases. Germline V gives CDR1 SGHAT, CDR2 FQNNGV. J was trimmed by 0 bases and V by 5 bases; bases with no gene match: 8. This CDR3 region has 18 residues. CDR3 loop: CASSEDRGGISGANVLTF. CDR3 nucleotides: TGTGCCAGCAGCGAGGACAGGGGCGGAATCTCTGGGGCCAACGTCCTGACTTTC.

V gene TRBV9 combines with J gene TRBJ2-7, with 7 bases lining up with TRBD1. The germline V gene encodes CDR1 SGDLS and CDR2 YYNGEE. The CDR3 runs to 14 residues. The V and J ends lost 0 bases and 5 bases, in that order; junction bases with no gene match: 5. The CDR3: CASSVEDTGDEQYF. CDR3 nucleotides: TGTGCCAGCAGCGTAGAGGATACAGGGGACGAGCAGTACTTC.

This sequence joins TRBV29-1 and TRBJ2-5, with a weak D call TRBD1 (7 bases). V was cut by 1 base and J by 10 bases, with 19 bases left in between. The CDR3 is 14 residues long. Germline V gives CDR1 SQVTM, CDR2 ANQGSEA. As DNA, the CDR3 is TGCAGCGTTGAAGGTGCCCAGGGGGGCCAGAACCAGTACTTC. Translation: CSVEGAQGGQNQYF.

This chain uses TRBV6-5 with TRBJ2-2; 8 positions agree with TRBD2. Germline assignment: CDR1 MNHEY and CDR2 SVGAGI. With 10 bases clipped from V and 4 bases from J, the junction kept 8 bases outside the gene matches. There are 14 residues in the CDR3. CDR3 in DNA: TGTGCCACCGATAGCGGGATCGGCACCGGGGAGCTGTTTTTT. It specifies CATDSGIGTGELFF.

V usage is TRBV30 and J usage is TRBJ2-5; 11 nucleotides align to TRBD2. This CDR3 contains 14 residues. Germline CDR1 reads GTSNPN; CDR2 reads SVGIG (reference sequence). V lost 0 bases and J lost 4; bases outside the gene matches: 1. The DNA for the CDR3 is TGTGCCTGGAGTGTAGGACTAGCGGGAGAGACCCAGTACTTC. Its protein product is CAWSVGLAGETQYF.

This clone was detected only once. The chain employs TRBV7-6 and TRBJ2-1; 7 positions agree with TRBD2. The V and J ends lost 1 base and 7 bases, in that order; junction bases with no gene match: 4. This CDR3 spans 14 amino acids. Germline values: CDR1 SGHVS, CDR2 FNYEAQ. The CDR3 nucleotides are TGTGCCAGCAGCTTAGTGGTCGGGGGGAATGAGCAGTTCTTC. It specifies CASSLVVGGNEQFF.

In DNA form, the CDR3 reads TGTGCCAGCTCACTTCTTACTAGCGAGAACACCGGGGAGCTGTTTTTT. Amino acids: CASSLLTSENTGELFF. The J gene is TRBJ2-2, the V gene TRBV18, with 7 bases fitting TRBD2. The ends lost 4 bases at V and 1 base at J; junction bases unmatched: 6. This CDR3 region has 16 residues. Germline V gene data show CDR1 as KGHSH and CDR2 as LQKENI.

J is TRBJ1-6 and V is TRBV28; TRBD1 aligns across 11 bases. V gave up 3 bases and J gave up 8 bases; unmatched junction bases: 0. The CDR3 extends over 14 amino acids. CDR1 and CDR2 from the germline V gene are MDHEN and SYDVKM. CDR3 protein: CASSLGQGDSPLHF. CDR3 nucleotides: TGTGCCAGCAGTTTGGGACAGGGGGATTCACCCCTCCACTTT.

The CDR3 loop reads CASQQGIYPEAFF. The CDR3 coding sequence is TGCGCCAGTCAACAGGGTATCTATCCTGAAGCTTTCTTT. This chain uses TRBV10-2 with TRBJ1-1, with a weak D call TRBD1 (6 bases). Trimming pared 9 bases from V and 6 bases from J, leaving 17 bases between. The CDR3 is 13 residues long. Germline V gene sequence: CDR1 WSHSY, CDR2 SAAADI.